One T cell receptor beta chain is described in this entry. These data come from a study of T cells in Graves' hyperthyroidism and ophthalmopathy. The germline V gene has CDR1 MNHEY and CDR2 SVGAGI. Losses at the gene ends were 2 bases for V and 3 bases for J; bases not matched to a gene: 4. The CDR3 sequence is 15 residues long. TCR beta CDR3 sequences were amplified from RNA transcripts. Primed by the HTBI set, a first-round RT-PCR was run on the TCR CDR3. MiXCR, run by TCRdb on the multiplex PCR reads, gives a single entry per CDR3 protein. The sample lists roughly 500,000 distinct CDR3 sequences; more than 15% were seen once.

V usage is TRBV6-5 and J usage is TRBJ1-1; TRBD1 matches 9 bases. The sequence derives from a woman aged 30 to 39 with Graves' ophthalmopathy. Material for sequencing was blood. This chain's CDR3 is CASSYPTGGDTEAFF. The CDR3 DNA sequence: TGTGCCAGCAGTTACCCGACAGGGGGGGACACTGAAGCTTTCTTT.